The rows below give T cell receptor beta chains drawn from one sample of a study of T cells in Graves' hyperthyroidism and ophthalmopathy. TCRdb reprocessed the multiplex PCR reads with MiXCR, giving one entry per CDR3 protein. Of about 600,000 distinct CDR3 sequences in the sample, approximately 16% are singletons; the top ten hold around 3.5%. The sequencing input was blood. The receptors here all came from a woman aged 40 to 49 with Graves' ophthalmopathy. CDR3s include the opening cysteine and the closing phenylalanine or tryptophan. A D gene is named only where the DNA matches it firmly. Size is omitted from some rows. Given values are once, few, many or a class for expanded clones.

v_gene	abundance	j_gene	d_gene	CDR3nt	CDR3aa
TRBV18	many	TRBJ2-3	-	TGTGCCAGCTCACCACGGAGTAGCACAGATACGCAGTATTTT	CASSPRSSTDTQYF
TRBV6-1	-	TRBJ2-3	TRBD1	TGTGCCAGCAGTAAAGCCGGACAGGGCACAGATACGCAGTATTTT	CASSKAGQGTDTQYF
TRBV15	few	TRBJ2-7	-	TGTGCCACCACCCCCAATCTGGGGGACGAGCAGTACTTC	CATTPNLGDEQYF
TRBV7-8	many	TRBJ1-1	-	TGTGCCAGCAGCTTAGTGGGGGATCCTAACACTGAAGCTTTCTTT	CASSLVGDPNTEAFF
TRBV6-1	-	TRBJ1-2	-	TGTGCCAGCAGTGAAGACCGGGACTACTATGGCTACACCTTC	CASSEDRDYYGYTF
TRBV10-3	-	TRBJ2-1	TRBD2	TGTGCCATAGGACTAGCTGAGGGTGAGCAGTTCTTC	CAIGLAEGEQFF
TRBV5-1	-	TRBJ2-1	TRBD2	TGCGCCAGCAGCTTGGTTGGGGCTAGCGGGAGAACCTACAATGAGCAGTTCTTC	CASSLVGASGRTYNEQFF
TRBV2	many	TRBJ1-1	TRBD1	TGTGCCAGCCTAGGACAGGGGGTGAGGAACACTGAAGCTTTCTTT	CASLGQGVRNTEAFF
TRBV6-5	few	TRBJ2-6	-	TGTGCCAGCAGTTACTCTGAGGTCTCTGGGGCCAACGTCCTGACTTTC	CASSYSEVSGANVLTF
TRBV27	few	TRBJ1-4	-	TGTGCCAGCAGTTTATACAGGGACGGGAAACTGTTTTTT	CASSLYRDGKLFF
TRBV12-3/TRBV12-4	few	TRBJ2-1	-	TGTGCCAGCCTGATTTCGGTTAGCAATGAGCAGTTCTTC	CASLISVSNEQFF
TRBV7-9	many	TRBJ2-7	TRBD2	TGTGCCAGCAGCTTAGGCAGGACTAGCGGCGCGGTCGAGCAGTACTTC	CASSLGRTSGAVEQYF
TRBV20-1	-	TRBJ2-2	TRBD2	TGCAGTGCTAGAGATCCGAGGACTAGCGGGGGGAACACCGGGGAGCTGTTTTTT	CSARDPRTSGGNTGELFF
TRBV5-1	-	TRBJ2-7	-	TGCCCCAGCCGCTTCCTAGGCGGGACTGACTCCTACGAGCAGTACTTC	CPSRFLGGTDSYEQYF
TRBV28	-	TRBJ2-7	TRBD1	TGTGCCAGCACCGACAGGGGGCTGGGCGAGCAGTACTTC	CASTDRGLGEQYF
TRBV4-1	-	TRBJ2-6	-	TGCGCCAGCGCCGCTAGCGAGAGAGGGGGGGCCAACGTCCTGACTTTC	CASAASERGGANVLTF
TRBV7-9	few	TRBJ1-2	-	TGTGCCAGCAGCCCACAGACAGACTATGGCTACACCTTC	CASSPQTDYGYTF
TRBV14	-	TRBJ1-1	TRBD1	TGTGCCAGCAGCCCCCAGGACAGGGGTGGAGCTTTCTTT	CASSPQDRGGAFF
TRBV30	many	TRBJ1-2	-	TGTGCCTGGAGTGTCAGACATGGCTACACCTTC	CAWSVRHGYTF
TRBV30	-	TRBJ2-1	-	TGTGCCTGGAGTTCCTCTAGCGCAAATGAGCAGTTCTTC	CAWSSSSANEQFF
TRBV2	few	TRBJ1-1	-	TGTGCCAGCAGTTCCGAGGGCGTTACTGAAGCTTTCTTT	CASSSEGVTEAFF
TRBV20-1	-	TRBJ2-4	-	TGCAGTGCCCCCGACCCAGCCGTAGCCAAAAACATTCAGTACTTC	CSAPDPAVAKNIQYF
TRBV5-1	many	TRBJ2-1	TRBD2	TGCGCCAGCAGCCCCACTAGCGGAACCCTTAATGAGCAGTTCTTC	CASSPTSGTLNEQFF
TRBV4-1	many	TRBJ2-3	TRBD2	TGCGCCGCCTCGGAGCGGGAGTGGAATACGCAGTATTTT	CAASEREWNTQYF
TRBV5-4	-	TRBJ2-7	-	TGTGCCAGCAGCTTAATAACAGGGTCGGAGCAGTACTTC	CASSLITGSEQYF
TRBV18	many	TRBJ2-5	TRBD2	TGTGCCAGCTCACCCGAGCTAGCGGGGGCCCAAGAGACCCAGTACTTC	CASSPELAGAQETQYF
TRBV18	few	TRBJ2-7	-	TGTGCCAGCTCGGAACAGGACTCCTACGAGCAGTACTTC	CASSEQDSYEQYF
TRBV25-1	few	TRBJ2-1	TRBD2	TGTGCCAGCGTAAGCGGGAGTCTGGCTTCTGAGCAGTTCTTC	CASVSGSLASEQFF
TRBV6-1	-	TRBJ2-1	TRBD2	TGTGCCAGCAGTAGCGGGAAGCGGGAACTCTACAATGAGCGGTTCTTC	CASSSGKRELYNERFF
TRBV6-1	few	TRBJ2-1	TRBD2	TGTGCCAGCAGTCGAAGAAGCGGGGGGTTCGATGAGCAGTTCTTC	CASSRRSGGFDEQFF
TRBV11-2	-	TRBJ1-5	TRBD1	TGTGCCAGCAGCTTAGGGGGCAGGGGGTTTAGCAATCAGCCCCAGCATTTT	CASSLGGRGFSNQPQHF
TRBV20-1	many	TRBJ2-3	TRBD1	TGCAGTGCTAGAGACCAGACAGGGAGAGTCGCAGATACGCAGTATTTT	CSARDQTGRVADTQYF
TRBV6-2/TRBV6-3	few	TRBJ2-7	-	TGTGCCAGCAGTTACTCGAGCTTCCGGTCCGGGCAGTACTTC	CASSYSSFRSGQYF
TRBV27	few	TRBJ2-3	-	TGTGCCAGCAGTCTGGGACTTGGCACAGATACGCAGTATTTT	CASSLGLGTDTQYF
TRBV2	many	TRBJ1-1	-	TGTGCCAGCAGTCAACAGGGATGGACTGAAGCTTTCTTT	CASSQQGWTEAFF
TRBV7-9	few	TRBJ1-4	TRBD1	TGTGCCAGCAGCTCCGGGACAGTGGACGCAACTAATGAAAAACTGTTTTTT	CASSSGTVDATNEKLFF
TRBV30	many	TRBJ2-5	-	TGTGCCTGGAGTGGCCCCCGTTGGGGGCAGTACCAAGAGACCCAGTACTTC	CAWSGPRWGQYQETQYF
TRBV28	many	TRBJ2-1	-	TGTGCCAGCATCAAGCCGGGGAGTCAGGGGCAGTTCTTC	CASIKPGSQGQFF
TRBV3-1	-	TRBJ1-1	-	TGTGCCAGCAGCCTCTGGGACACCTTAAACACTGAAGCTTTCTTT	CASSLWDTLNTEAFF
TRBV5-1	few	TRBJ2-5	-	TGCGCCAGCAGCTACGGACAGAACCAAGAGACCCAGTACTTC	CASSYGQNQETQYF
TRBV18	many	TRBJ2-5	-	TGTGCCAGCTCACCGGGGGTTAGACAAGAGACCCAGTACTTC	CASSPGVRQETQYF
TRBV10-3	-	TRBJ2-1	TRBD2	TGTGCCATCAGTGCCACGACTAGCGGGCCAGGCAATGAGCAGTTCTTC	CAISATTSGPGNEQFF
TRBV19	-	TRBJ2-5	-	TGTGCCAGTAGTATGTCGGGACCTCCAACCCCAACGGAGACCCAGTACTTC	CASSMSGPPTPTETQYF
TRBV7-9	many	TRBJ1-4	TRBD1	TGTGCCAGCAGCGTACGATCCGGGACAGGGAGTTCGGTGCGGGAAAAACTGTTTTTT	CASSVRSGTGSSVREKLFF
TRBV12-3/TRBV12-4	many	TRBJ2-3	-	TGTGCCAGCAGTTCATATCCTAGCACAGATACGCAGTATTTT	CASSSYPSTDTQYF
TRBV20-1	-	TRBJ2-7	TRBD2	TGCAGTGCTAGCCGGGGGACTAGCGGGGGGAACGAGCAGTACTTC	CSASRGTSGGNEQYF
TRBV11-2	many	TRBJ2-1	-	TGTGCCAGCAGCCCCGGATGGGGCTCCAATGAGCAGTTCTTC	CASSPGWGSNEQFF
TRBV19	-	TRBJ1-5	TRBD1	TGTGCCAGTAACGAGGACAGGGGACCTAGCAATCAGCCCCAGCATTTT	CASNEDRGPSNQPQHF
TRBV20-1	few	TRBJ2-1	TRBD2	TGCAGTGCTACCAGCGGGAGCCACAATGAGCAGTTCTTC	CSATSGSHNEQFF
TRBV6-1	many	TRBJ1-1	-	TGTGCCAGCCCATCTCCACTGAACACTGAAGCTTTCTTT	CASPSPLNTEAFF
TRBV6-2/TRBV6-3	-	TRBJ1-1	TRBD1	TGTGCCAGCAGTCCAAGATTTCAGGGGGCCGACACTGAAGCTTTCTTT	CASSPRFQGADTEAFF
TRBV10-2	many	TRBJ2-5	-	TGCGCCAGCAGTGAGTCGATGGGCGCCTCGGGAGAGACCCAGTACTTC	CASSESMGASGETQYF
TRBV6-1	many	TRBJ2-2	TRBD1	TGTGCCAGCAGCTACGACAGGGGGCAGACCACCGGGGAGCTGTTTTTT	CASSYDRGQTTGELFF
TRBV20-1	-	TRBJ2-1	TRBD2	TGCAGTGCCGGAAGCGGGAGGGGGATAAATGAGCAGTTCTTC	CSAGSGRGINEQFF